This TCR beta chain emerged from a study of T cell responses to AZD1222 COVID-19 vaccine (dated by TCRdb to the early 2020s). As for the study more broadly: AZD1222 recipients with second doses at about 4 weeks or about 12 weeks were pooled, because spike-specific TCR depth and breadth did not differ between schedules. Trial participants were enrolled by age into 18-55, 56-69 and 70-plus year subgroups, with roughly 160, 29 and 62 TCR-sequenced participants respectively. TCR sequencing was performed for approximately 240 trial participants, of whom some 200 were given two doses of AZD1222 and around 25 were given two doses of MenACWY control vaccine.

The CDR3 runs 11 amino acids, cysteine and phenylalanine included. This entry keeps only the CDR3 DNA: 33 bases, framed from base 1. The junction carries 8 bases between V and J, which are trimmed by 5 bases and 7 bases respectively. Here is what the overall study found, with its caveats: After two AZD1222 doses, spike-specific TCR breadth and depth were significantly higher than at day 0 and than in MenACWY recipients. Participants were mostly white British and included more females than males, and it was suggested by the authors that clonal diversity may have been underestimated. Epitopes outside the regions mutated in the B.1.351 and B.1.1.7 variants were reportedly recognized by nearly half of the unique spike-specific TCRs. The 56-69-year group was small, and its depth increase did not reach significance, likely because of low power. Conclusions about previously exposed vaccinees are limited, since just 5 or 6 AZD1222 recipients were seropositive for SARS-CoV-2 at baseline. Because no samples from the day 14 peak response were available, repertoires could be characterized only after the peak T cell response. CD4 TCRs associated with the vaccine covered the entire spike protein, and the dominant responses were in regions 160-218 and 743-854.

Comment on this clone: The antigen it recognizes is unknown. Base qualities are missing; no much larger clone stands one base away.

The CDR3 regions of human TCRbeta chains were analyzed by immunosequencing. On the study's bioinformatics: TCRs in the repertoires were compared against a reference library of SARS-CoV-2-specific TCRs that had been generated with the MIRA antigen-specificity platform. Breadth was defined as the fraction of unique TCRs that were SARS-CoV-2-associated. Depth was defined as the fraction of total T cells that were SARS-CoV-2-associated. Using the MIRA data, every spike-specific TCR was mapped to the spike region that the TCR reacted to and assigned to either a CD4 or a CD8 class. Log10-transformed breadth and depth values were compared by one-way ANOVA with Sidak's multiple comparisons tests. TCRdb holds this immuneACCESS table with in-frame rearrangements only. Some clones are missing; in checked studies, unresolved V genes explain under half, and the rest has no known cause. V, J and clone size are those of that table, while D and trimming were read from the DNA. In all, the sample holds 75,000 to 90,000 clones, and more than 75% of those were seen once. The biggest ten clones account for roughly 9.4% of the sample.

The time point label corresponds to: baseline before first vaccination. Vaccinee samples came from UK trials COV001 and COV002, including a single-blind randomized controlled phase 2/3 trial of AZD1222 (ChAdOx1 nCoV-19) in healthy adults. Trial participant PBMC samples were collected at day 0 and day 28 after the second dose for TCRbeta chain sequencing. The sequence joins TRBV12-3 or TRBV12-4 to TRBJ1-1; D gene: possibly TRBD1, on 5 matching bases. This material consisted of peripheral blood, taken on day 0 of AZD1222 vaccination. The receptor was derived from an adult in good health. The DNA sequence reads TGTGCCAGCAGTGAGACAGTTGAAGCTTTCTTT. Its amino acids are CASSETVEAFF.